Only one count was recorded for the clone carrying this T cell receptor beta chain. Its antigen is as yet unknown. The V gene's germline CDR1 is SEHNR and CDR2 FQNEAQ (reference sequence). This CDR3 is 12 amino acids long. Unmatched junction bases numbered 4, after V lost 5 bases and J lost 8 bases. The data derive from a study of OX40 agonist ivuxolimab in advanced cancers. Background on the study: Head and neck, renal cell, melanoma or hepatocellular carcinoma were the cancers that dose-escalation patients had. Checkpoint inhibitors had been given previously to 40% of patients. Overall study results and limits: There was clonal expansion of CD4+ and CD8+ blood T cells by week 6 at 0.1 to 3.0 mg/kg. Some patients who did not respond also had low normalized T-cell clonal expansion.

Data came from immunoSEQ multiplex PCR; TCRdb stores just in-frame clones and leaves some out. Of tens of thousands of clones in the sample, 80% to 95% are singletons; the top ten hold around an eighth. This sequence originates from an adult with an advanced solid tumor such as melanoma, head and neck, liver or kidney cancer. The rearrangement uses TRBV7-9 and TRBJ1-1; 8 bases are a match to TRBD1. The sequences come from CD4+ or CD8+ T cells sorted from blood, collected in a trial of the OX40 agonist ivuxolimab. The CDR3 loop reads CASSAGTGEAFF. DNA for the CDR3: TGTGCCAGCAGCGCTGGGACAGGAGAAGCTTTCTTT.